The clone carrying this T cell receptor (beta chain) was observed a single time. These data are taken from a study of control samples from healthy donors and cancer patients. The CDR3 is 11 residues long. The germline CDR1 and CDR2 sequences are SGHNT and YYREEE (reference sequence). Profiled with immunoSEQ multiplex PCR; TCRdb holds only in-frame clones, not every one. The sample yields more than 150,000 clones, around 90% seen once. The sequencing input was blood. This TCR derives from a woman aged 25 to 39 in good health. The chain has TRBV5-4 and TRBJ2-1; 7 bases fit TRBD2. The CDR3 DNA is TGTCTTAGCGGGCCTAACAATGAGCAGTTCTTC. This translates into CLSGPNNEQFF.